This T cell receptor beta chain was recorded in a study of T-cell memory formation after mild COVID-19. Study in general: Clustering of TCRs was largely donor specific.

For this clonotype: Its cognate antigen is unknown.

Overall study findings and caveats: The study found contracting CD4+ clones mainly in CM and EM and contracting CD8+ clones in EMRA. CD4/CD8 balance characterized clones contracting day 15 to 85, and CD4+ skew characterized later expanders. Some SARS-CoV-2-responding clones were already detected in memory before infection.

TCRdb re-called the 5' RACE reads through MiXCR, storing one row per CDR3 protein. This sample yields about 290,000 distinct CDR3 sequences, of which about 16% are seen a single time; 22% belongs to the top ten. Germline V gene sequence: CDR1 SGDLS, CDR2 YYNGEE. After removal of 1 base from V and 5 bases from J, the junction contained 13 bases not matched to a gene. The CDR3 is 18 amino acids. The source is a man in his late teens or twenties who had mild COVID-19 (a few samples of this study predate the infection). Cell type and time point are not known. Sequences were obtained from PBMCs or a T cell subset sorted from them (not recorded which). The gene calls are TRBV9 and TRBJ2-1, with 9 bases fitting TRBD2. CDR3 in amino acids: CASSVRGGGAGRHNEQFF. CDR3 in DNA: TGTGCCAGCAGCGTAAGGGGCGGGGGGGCCGGTAGGCACAATGAGCAGTTCTTC.